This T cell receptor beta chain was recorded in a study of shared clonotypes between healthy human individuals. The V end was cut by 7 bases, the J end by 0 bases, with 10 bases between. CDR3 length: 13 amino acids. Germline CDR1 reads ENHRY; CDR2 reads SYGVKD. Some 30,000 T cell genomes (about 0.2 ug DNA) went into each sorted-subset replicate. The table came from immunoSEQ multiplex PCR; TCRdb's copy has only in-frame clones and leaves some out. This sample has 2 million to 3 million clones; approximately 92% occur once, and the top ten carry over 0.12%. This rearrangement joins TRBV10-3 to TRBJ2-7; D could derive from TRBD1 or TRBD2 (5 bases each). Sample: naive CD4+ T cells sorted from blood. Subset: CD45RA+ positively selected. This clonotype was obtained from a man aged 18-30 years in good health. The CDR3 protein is CAITGDGSYEQYF. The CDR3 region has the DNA TGTGCCATCACCGGGGACGGCTCCTACGAGCAGTACTTC.